This T cell receptor beta chain was profiled in a study of cytomegalovirus exposure and HLA in healthy donors. A few counts support this clone. Unmatched junction bases numbered 3, after V lost 0 bases and J lost 0 bases. The CDR3 has 17 residues. CDR1 and CDR2 (germline): SGHRS, YFSETQ. The PCR contained 60 Vbeta and 13 Jbeta primers. The table came from immunoSEQ multiplex PCR; TCRdb's copy has only in-frame clones and leaves some out. Among roughly 120,000 clones listed, about 8.5% were seen once. Sequencing was carried out using PBMCs. V gene TRBV5-1 combines with J gene TRBJ2-6; the match to TRBD1 covers 7 bases. The receptor was isolated from a man aged 35 to 55 in good health and CMV-seronegative. CDR3 loop: CASSLGQGLSGANVLTF. Written as DNA, the CDR3 is TGCGCCAGCAGCTTGGGACAGGGCCTCTCTGGGGCCAACGTCCTGACTTTC.